The text below deals with one TCR beta chain. Its specificity is not known. J was trimmed by 0 bases and V by 8 bases; bases with no gene match: 8. CDR1 is MDHEN, CDR2 SYDVKM, per germline. The CDR3 is 15 residues long. Primers used in a second PCR of roughly 6 to 11 cycles were a sample-barcoded 5' primer and a J-beta primer mix. Unique molecular identifiers of 12 random nucleotides labeled each cDNA. Sequencing recovered at least 2.5 million CDR3-containing paired-end reads from each sample. TCRdb passed the 5' RACE reads through MiXCR, listing each CDR3 protein once. Of 750,000 to 1,000,000 distinct CDR3 sequences detected, around 29% appear once; the ten largest clones hold about 9.4%. This sample is part of a study of blood T cells in healthy people across ages. Study observations and caveats: Diversity figures based on one million T cells were deemed too low.

These records were also assigned to another study, of T cells of mothers and their children. That study reports: cDNA synthesis used all extracted RNA, 1.5 ug per 15 ul.

The source of this sequence is a middle-aged woman in good health. This rearrangement joins TRBV28 to TRBJ2-3; 7 bases match TRBD2. The source material was blood. The CDR3 spells CASGRPSGSTDTQYF. CDR3 sequence (DNA): TGTGCCAGCGGTCGGCCTAGCGGTAGCACAGATACGCAGTATTTT.